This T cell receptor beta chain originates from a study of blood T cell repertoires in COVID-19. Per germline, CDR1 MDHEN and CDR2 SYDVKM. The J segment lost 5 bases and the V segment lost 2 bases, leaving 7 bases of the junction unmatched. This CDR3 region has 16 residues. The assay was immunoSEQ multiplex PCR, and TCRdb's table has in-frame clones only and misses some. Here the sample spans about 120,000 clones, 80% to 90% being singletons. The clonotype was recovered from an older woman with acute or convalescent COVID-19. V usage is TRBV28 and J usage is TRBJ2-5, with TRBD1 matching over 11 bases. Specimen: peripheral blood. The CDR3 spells CASSLTRTGGMETQYF. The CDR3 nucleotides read TGTGCCAGCAGTTTAACCCGGACAGGGGGCATGGAGACCCAGTACTTC.